The 26 T cell receptor beta chains below were found in one sample sequenced in a study of neoadjuvant anti-PD-1 for oral cavity cancer. Data came from immunoSEQ multiplex PCR; TCRdb stores just in-frame clones and leaves some out. The data contain tens of thousands of clones, about four fifths of them seen just once; the ten biggest clones take up around 3.7%. The sequenced sample was PBMCs, obtained before nivolumab (anti-PD-1) treatment. All receptors come from a person aged 40 to 85 with oral cavity squamous cell carcinoma.

The chain joins TRBV4-1 to TRBJ1-2, with 8 bases identical to TRBD1. The germline gives CDR1 MGHRA, CDR2 YSYEKL. This CDR3 is 13 amino acids long. The V and J ends lost 3 bases and 8 bases, in that order; junction bases with no gene match: 5. The CDR3 sequence: CASSQDREWGYTF. CDR3 coding DNA: TGCGCCAGCAGCCAGGACAGGGAGTGGGGCTACACCTTC.

This chain links TRBV4-1 with TRBJ1-2; D is ambiguous. Germline V gene data show CDR1 as MGHRA and CDR2 as YSYEKL. V lost 3 bases and J lost 4, with 18 bases in between. CDR3 length: 16 amino acids. This CDR3 is CASSHPLRPPVYGYTF. The DNA of the CDR3 is TGCGCCAGCAGCCACCCCTTAAGACCGCCAGTCTATGGCTACACCTTC.

The V call is TRBV6-1, the J call TRBJ2-7; 7 positions match TRBD2. V lost 7 bases to trimming and J lost 3 bases; unmatched junction nucleotides: 9. This CDR3 comprises 14 residues. Germline V gives CDR1 MNHNS, CDR2 SASEGT. This CDR3 is CASTERGSSYEQYF. CDR3 DNA sequence: TGTGCCAGCACGGAGCGGGGAAGCAGCTACGAGCAGTACTTC.

The gene calls are TRBV30 and TRBJ1-4; TRBD1 matches at 7 bases. V gave up 1 base and J gave up 4 bases; unmatched junction bases: 3. The length of the CDR3 is 14 residues. The germline V gene has CDR1 GTSNPN and CDR2 SVGIG (reference sequence). The CDR3 coding sequence is TGTGCCTGGAGTGGGGACAGCCTTAATGAAAAACTGTTTTTT. Residues: CAWSGDSLNEKLFF.

The chain has TRBV30 and TRBJ2-5; 7 bases are shared with TRBD2. The trim removed 2 bases at V and 1 base at J, leaving 10 bases unmatched. The CDR3 is 16 residues long. CDR1 is GTSNPN and CDR2 is SVGIG in the germline V gene (reference sequence). In DNA, the CDR3 is TGTGCCTGGAGTCGGGAGCGGGGAAACGCCCAAGAGACCCAGTACTTC. Its protein is CAWSRERGNAQETQYF.

The chain links TRBV4-1 to TRBJ1-5; tentatively, D is TRBD1 (6 bases). From germline, CDR1 is MGHRA and CDR2 YSYEKL. The germline V and J ends were trimmed by 4 bases and 1 base, with 14 bases remaining between them. The CDR3 is made up of 16 amino acids. The DNA for the CDR3 is TGCGCCAGCAGCCGGACGAGGGGGGCGAGCAATCAGCCCCAGCATTTT. The encoded protein is CASSRTRGASNQPQHF.

CDR3 sequence: CASSPGQDILGYTF. The CDR3 coding sequence is TGCGCCAGCAGCCCAGGACAGGACATCCTTGGCTACACCTTC. The chain uses TRBV5-1 and TRBJ1-2, with 7 positions matching TRBD1. V lost 4 bases to trimming and J lost 7 bases; unmatched junction nucleotides: 10. Looked up from germline, CDR1 is SGHRS and CDR2 is YFSETQ. This CDR3 region has 14 residues.

The chain is built from TRBV28 and TRBJ1-1; no clear D gene. The germline gives CDR1 MDHEN, CDR2 SYDVKM. V shed 3 bases and J shed 1 base, with 6 bases lying between them. The CDR3 has 13 residues. The CDR3 loop reads CASSFRRNTEAFF. In DNA form, the CDR3 reads TGTGCCAGCAGTTTCCGAAGGAACACTGAAGCTTTCTTT. The full variable domain, its missing parts supplied by reference TRBV28 and TRBJ1-1, is DVKVTQSSRYLVKRTGEKVFLECVQDMDHENMFWYRQDPGLGLRLIYFSYDVKMKEKGDIPEGYSVSREKKERFSLILESASTNQTSMYLCASSFRRNTEAFFGQGTRLTVV.

The chain is built from TRBV28 and TRBJ1-3; no clear D. Trimming removed 6 bases from V and 4 bases from J, with 19 bases in between. Looked up from germline, CDR1 is MDHEN and CDR2 is SYDVKM. CDR3 length equals 16 residues. This CDR3 is CASSSSRNHLGNTIYF. The CDR3 region has the DNA TGTGCCAGCAGCTCCAGCCGGAACCACCTGGGAAACACCATATATTTT.

Only one count was recorded for this clone. V and J are TRBV10-1 and TRBJ1-4, with TRBD1 matching over 9 bases. After removal of 5 bases from V and 7 bases from J, the junction contained 5 bases not matched to a gene. Looked up from germline, CDR1 is WNHNN and CDR2 is SYGVQD (reference sequence). This CDR3 has 14 amino acids. The CDR3 DNA reads as TGCGCCAGCAGTCCGGGACAGGGAAGTGAAAAACTGTTTTTT. Translating it yields CASSPGQGSEKLFF.

V gene TRBV2 combines with J gene TRBJ2-3, with 10 positions matching TRBD2. CDR3 length: 15 amino acids. Trimming removed 5 bases from V and 6 bases from J; junction bases left unmatched: 8. Germline lookup yields CDR1 SNHLY and CDR2 FYNNEI. CDR3 amino acids: CASSISGRTWDTQYF. CDR3 nucleotides: TGTGCCAGCAGTATTAGCGGGAGGACCTGGGATACGCAGTATTTT.

In this sample, this clone turned up once. The genes are TRBV27 and TRBJ2-3; perhaps TRBD1 as D (6 bases). The CDR3 sequence is 18 residues long. The V gene's germline CDR1 is MNHEY and CDR2 SMNVEV (reference sequence). The ends were cut back, 2 bases at V and 3 bases at J, with 21 bases in the middle. The CDR3 spells CASSLIPTGTRVTDTQYF. The CDR3 DNA follows: TGTGCCAGCAGTTTAATACCTACAGGGACGCGGGTTACAGATACGCAGTATTTT.

This clone came up once. The chain uses TRBV29-1 and TRBJ1-1; D is ambiguous. V shed 0 bases and J shed 5 bases, with 13 bases lying between them. CDR3 size: 14 residues. The germline V gene has CDR1 SQVTM and CDR2 ANQGSEA. Here the CDR3 DNA reads TGCAGCGTTGAAGAGGGGAGTAGGGTTACTGAAGCTTTCTTT. It encodes CSVEEGSRVTEAFF.

This clone has more than one count but fewer than ten. The J gene is TRBJ2-5, the V gene TRBV18, with TRBD1 as a possible D gene (6 bases). The V and J ends lost 0 bases and 5 bases respectively, with 10 bases between them. From germline, CDR1 is KGHSH and CDR2 LQKENI. The CDR3 spans 14 residues. Written as DNA, the CDR3 is TGTGCCAGCTCACCACCACAGGGTGGGGAGACCCAGTACTTC. Translated, it gives CASSPPQGGETQYF.

This CDR3 is CASSLTDGFLTGELFF. The CDR3 DNA reads TGTGCCAGCAGCTTAACCGATGGGTTTCTCACCGGGGAGCTGTTTTTT. This chain joins TRBV7-2 and TRBJ2-2; D gene unclear. Germline CDR1 reads SGHTA; CDR2 reads FQGNSA. CDR3 length: 16 residues. V lost 2 bases and J 4 bases, leaving 14 bases between the germline ends.

There are a few counts of this clone. The chain has TRBV2 and TRBJ1-1, with D possibly being TRBD1 (5 bases). V gave up 2 bases and J gave up 3 bases, with 10 bases separating them. The CDR3 extends over 14 amino acids. Per the germline V gene, CDR1 is SNHLY and CDR2 is FYNNEI. The CDR3 is CASSEQGGDTEAFF. CDR3 DNA: TGTGCCAGCAGTGAACAGGGTGGGGACACTGAAGCTTTCTTT.

The chain is built from TRBV7-8 and TRBJ1-2; 10 bases map to TRBD1. J gave up 3 bases and V 4 bases, and 2 bases lay outside the gene matches. CDR1 and CDR2 (germline): SGHVS, FQNEAQ. This CDR3 spans 14 amino acids. The DNA for the CDR3 is TGTGCCAGCAGCTCGACAGGGGGCCACTATGGCTACACCTTC. Its protein product is CASSSTGGHYGYTF.

V and J are TRBV6-5 and TRBJ2-7; TRBD2 agrees at 11 bases. Trimming removed 6 bases from V and 3 bases from J; junction bases left unmatched: 4. In germline, CDR1 is MNHEY, CDR2 SVGAGI. The CDR3 runs 14 residues. As DNA, the CDR3 is TGTGCCAGCAGCCTCGGGACTAGCGGCTACGAGCAGTACTTC. As protein: CASSLGTSGYEQYF.

The chain recombines TRBV27 with TRBJ2-5; the D call may be TRBD1 or TRBD2 (6 bases each). CDR1 and CDR2 (germline): MNHEY, SMNVEV (reference sequence). Trimming removed 6 bases from V and 6 bases from J, with 11 bases in between. The CDR3 spans 12 residues. In DNA form, the CDR3 reads TGTGCCAGCAGGGGGGGCGTAAAGACCCAGTACTTC. As protein: CASRGGVKTQYF.

The chain combines TRBV6-6 with TRBJ1-6; D gene uncertain. V lost 9 bases and J 0 bases, leaving 6 bases between the germline ends. Germline CDR1 MNHNY, CDR2 SVGAGI (reference sequence). The CDR3 length is 13 residues. The CDR3 loop reads CASTSSYNSPLHF. The CDR3 DNA reads TGTGCCAGTACCAGCTCCTATAATTCACCCCTCCACTTT.

V gene TRBV19 combines with J gene TRBJ2-7, with D possibly being TRBD2 (6 bases). The V and J ends lost 4 bases and 5 bases respectively, with 15 bases between them. The germline V gene encodes CDR1 LNHDA and CDR2 SQIVND (reference sequence). The CDR3 totals 14 residues. The CDR3, as DNA: TGTGCCAGTAGTAGACTCCGGAGGGTCGACGAGCAGTACTTC. Residues: CASSRLRRVDEQYF. The variable domain in full, with the rest retrieved from reference TRBV19 and TRBJ2-7, is DGGITQSPKYLFRKEGQNVTLSCEQNLNHDAMYWYRQDPGQGLRLIYYSQIVNDFQKGDIAEGYSVSREKKESFPLTVTSAQKNPTAFYLCASSRLRRVDEQYFGPGTRLTVT.

CDR3 nucleotides: TGTGTCCGGCCGACCCAGTACTTC. Translation gives CVRPTQYF. This chain links TRBV6-6 with TRBJ2-5; D gene unclear. CDR1 and CDR2 (germline): MNHNY, SVGAGI (reference sequence). There are 8 residues in the CDR3.

This clone was counted between two and nine times. The chain has TRBV5-5 and TRBJ2-1, with 9 bases matching TRBD2. The V gene end was trimmed by 6 bases and the J gene end by 11 bases; junction bases not matched to a gene: 27. The germline V gene encodes CDR1 SGHKS and CDR2 YYEKEE (reference sequence). The CDR3 consists of 19 residues. The CDR3 DNA reads TGTGCCAGCACCACCCCCCAGGGGCGGGGGGGCCTCGGATCCCAGAAGCAGTTCTTC. Translating it yields CASTTPQGRGGLGSQKQFF.

This chain connects TRBV10-2 to TRBJ1-5; D perhaps matches TRBD1 (5 bases). Trimming cost V 6 bases and J 13 bases, with 7 bases left between them. The CDR3 loop spans 9 amino acids. Germline V gene lookup returns CDR1 WSHSY and CDR2 SAAADI. CDR3 amino acids: CASRGLQHF. The CDR3 coding sequence is TGCGCCAGCAGGGGACTACAGCATTTT.

The rearrangement links TRBV5-4 to TRBJ2-3, with a weak D call TRBD2 (6 bases). Trimming left V 0 bases short and J 7 bases short, with 12 bases between. The CDR3 has 14 amino acids. The germline CDR1 and CDR2 sequences are SGHNT and YYREEE (reference sequence). CDR3 nucleotide sequence: TGTGCCAGCAGCTTGGCGGGAGAAGGGAATACGCAGTATTTT. Translating gives CASSLAGEGNTQYF.

The chain is built from TRBV7-8 and TRBJ2-3; TRBD1 matches 8 bases. The germline V gene encodes CDR1 SGHVS and CDR2 FQNEAQ. The CDR3 has 17 residues. V dropped 5 bases and J dropped 2; count of bases not matched to a gene: 12. Written as DNA, the CDR3 is TGTGCCAGCAGCGTTCGGATCAGGGGGCGAGACACAGATACGCAGTATTTT. It codes for CASSVRIRGRDTDTQYF.